A single sample is the source of the 24 T cell receptor beta chains below, sequenced in a study of control samples from healthy donors and cancer patients (dated by TCRdb to between 2020 and 2021). Receptor libraries were prepared by the immunoSEQ multiplex PCR assay. TCRdb holds this immuneACCESS table with in-frame rearrangements only. Some clones are missing; in checked studies, unresolved V genes explain under half, and the rest has no known cause. A total of about 100,000 clones appear in this sample, about 89% of them only once. The biggest ten clones account for about 7.8% of the sample. The sequencing sample was made of blood. These receptors were obtained from a man aged 25 to 45 in good health.

The genes are TRBV6-5 and TRBJ2-2; D might be TRBD2 (5 bases). The germline V and J ends were trimmed by 4 bases and 4 bases, with 13 bases remaining between them. Germline CDR1 and CDR2: MNHEY and SVGAGI. This CDR3 contains 15 residues. The CDR3 reads CASSFRPGSTGELFF. The CDR3 nucleotides are TGTGCCAGCAGTTTCAGGCCGGGGAGCACCGGGGAGCTGTTTTTT.

This rearrangement joins TRBV4-2 to TRBJ1-2, with D maybe TRBD1 (6 bases). The CDR3 totals 17 residues. Germline loops: CDR1 LGHNA, CDR2 YNFKEQ. Trimming removed 1 base at V and 3 bases at J, with 18 bases between. The CDR3 DNA reads as TGTGCCAGCAGCCAAGGCCTACCGAGTGGGGGGCACTATGGCTACACCTTC. It encodes CASSQGLPSGGHYGYTF.

J is TRBJ1-3 and V is TRBV2; weak D call: TRBD1 (5 bases). The germline V and J ends were trimmed by 6 bases and 0 bases, with 15 bases remaining between them. The CDR3 runs to 16 residues. Germline V CDR1 and CDR2: SNHLY, FYNNEI. The CDR3 DNA reads as TGTGCCAGCAGCCCTATCGACAGAAGCTCTGGAAACACCATATATTTT. Translated, it gives CASSPIDRSSGNTIYF.

The V gene is TRBV28, the J gene TRBJ2-7; 9 bases line up with TRBD1. The CDR3 sequence is 16 residues long. Germline CDR1 MDHEN, CDR2 SYDVKM. Trimming cost V 4 bases and J 5 bases; bases outside gene matches: 12. The CDR3 region is CASSSTFTGGSDEQYF. The DNA for the CDR3 is TGTGCCAGCAGTTCTACCTTCACAGGGGGCAGCGACGAGCAGTACTTC.

The chain recombines TRBV5-4 with TRBJ2-7; no clear D. Germline V gene lookup returns CDR1 SGHNT and CDR2 YYREEE (reference sequence). Trimming removed 1 base at V and 0 bases at J, with 8 bases between. This CDR3 spans 14 amino acids. The CDR3 nucleotides are TGTGCCAGCAGCTTGTGGCAGGTCTCCTACGAGCAGTACTTC. This sequence encodes CASSLWQVSYEQYF.

The V call is TRBV9, the J call TRBJ1-2, with a weak D call TRBD1 (5 bases). The length of the CDR3 is 14 residues. Trimming left V 0 bases short and J 7 bases short, with 13 bases between. Germline V CDR1 and CDR2: SGDLS, YYNGEE. CDR3 DNA sequence: TGTGCCAGCAGCGTAGGTGGTGCGGGGGGTGGCTACACCTTC. Translating gives CASSVGGAGGGYTF.

The CDR3 DNA is TGTGCCAGCAGCCAGACGCAGCGGGGGACCACAGATACGCAGTATTTT. Translated: CASSQTQRGTTDTQYF. J is TRBJ2-3 and V is TRBV4-2; 8 bases match TRBD2. The CDR3 totals 16 residues. V dropped 3 bases and J dropped 2; count of bases not matched to a gene: 7. CDR1 is LGHNA, CDR2 YNFKEQ, per germline.

The chain couples TRBV21-1 to TRBJ2-4. TRBV21-1 is termed a pseudogene. The CDR3 spans 21 residues. The DNA of the CDR3 is TGTGCCAGCAGCTTGGGGGTTCCGGGACCGAGGCCGTGGGGGGCCAAAAACATTCAGTACTTC. Translating gives CASSLGVPGPRPWGAKNIQYF.

The J gene is TRBJ1-6, the V gene TRBV30, with D hard to call. V shed 2 bases and J shed 10 bases, with 9 bases lying between them. The CDR3 is 12 residues long. CDR1 is GTSNPN, CDR2 SVGIG, per germline (reference sequence). The CDR3 spells CAWSSALSPLHF. The CDR3 DNA sequence: TGTGCCTGGAGTTCGGCCTTGTCACCCCTCCACTTT.

The V gene is TRBV7-2, the J gene TRBJ2-2; D is uncertain. Germline V gene sequence: CDR1 SGHTA, CDR2 FQGNSA. This CDR3 is 16 amino acids long. The V end was cut by 2 bases, the J end by 2 bases, with 12 bases between. Here the CDR3 reads CASSLRPSTNTGELFF. DNA for the CDR3: TGTGCCAGCAGCTTAAGGCCTTCTACAAACACCGGGGAGCTGTTTTTT.

This clone appeared once. V is TRBV3-1 (or the pseudogene TRBV3-2) and J is TRBJ1-5; D uncertain. Trimming removed 9 bases from V and 0 bases from J, with 21 bases in between. The CDR3 loop spans 17 amino acids. From germline, CDR1 is LGHDT and CDR2 YNNKEL (reference sequence). The CDR3 here is CASSKSPPMYSNQPQHF. The CDR3 DNA reads TGTGCCAGTTCCAAAAGCCCCCCAATGTATAGCAATCAGCCCCAGCATTTT.

The chain uses TRBV6-1 and TRBJ1-2; D uncertain. The CDR3 contains 13 residues. The germline CDR1 and CDR2 sequences are MNHNS and SASEGT. Trimming removed 3 bases at V and 4 bases at J, with 9 bases between. The DNA of the CDR3 is TGTGCCAGCAGTGACCTGGACGGCTATGGCTACACCTTC. Translation gives CASSDLDGYGYTF.

This chain uses TRBV6-1 with TRBJ2-1; 9 bases agree with TRBD1. The V gene's germline CDR1 is MNHNS and CDR2 SASEGT. After removal of 3 bases from V and 15 bases from J, the junction contained 6 bases not matched to a gene. The CDR3 has 12 amino acids. The CDR3 is CASSDLQGAGFF. The DNA of the CDR3 is TGTGCCAGCAGTGATTTACAGGGGGCGGGGTTCTTC.

The V call is TRBV13, the J call TRBJ1-3; unclear D gene. The V end lost 4 bases, the J end lost 4 bases, and 20 bases lay between the germline ends. The CDR3 is made up of 17 amino acids. Germline V gives CDR1 PRHDT, CDR2 FYEKMQ (reference sequence). The CDR3 coding sequence is TGTGCCAGCAGCTCCACCGGGAGTGGGGAGGAAGGAAACACCATATATTTT. Translating gives CASSSTGSGEEGNTIYF.

V gene TRBV12-5 combines with J gene TRBJ1-1, with 7 positions matching TRBD1. Germline CDR1 reads LGHNT; CDR2 reads FRNRAP. This CDR3 contains 18 residues. J was trimmed by 3 bases and V by 3 bases; bases with no gene match: 16. CDR3 DNA sequence: TGTGCTAGTGGTTTACAAACCGGGACAGACAACCGAGACACTGAAGCTTTCTTT. It encodes CASGLQTGTDNRDTEAFF.

This chain's CDR3 is CASSSLAGGLTGELFF. CDR3 coding DNA: TGTGCCAGCAGCTCCCTAGCGGGGGGGCTGACCGGGGAGCTGTTTTTT. The V and J genes are TRBV7-3 and TRBJ2-2; 12 nucleotides align to TRBD2. The J segment lost 5 bases and the V segment lost 4 bases, leaving 5 bases of the junction unmatched. The CDR3 sequence is 16 residues long. Per germline, CDR1 SGHTA and CDR2 FQGTGA.

The chain carries TRBV5-8 and TRBJ1-1; D uncertain. Germline CDR1 SGHTS, CDR2 YDEGEE. Trimming stripped 1 base from V and 1 base from J, with 5 bases between. The CDR3 is 13 residues long. CDR3 sequence reads: CASSLHANTEAFF. In DNA form, the CDR3 reads TGTGCCAGCAGCTTGCACGCGAACACTGAAGCTTTCTTT.

This chain links TRBV27 with TRBJ1-1, with no clear D. The CDR3 has 14 amino acids. V lost 5 bases, J lost 0 bases, and 10 bases lay in between. Germline CDR1 and CDR2: MNHEY and SMNVEV (reference sequence). CDR3 residues: CASSGGGLNTEAFF. The CDR3 nucleotides are TGTGCCAGCAGTGGTGGCGGTTTGAACACTGAAGCTTTCTTT.

This chain connects TRBV6-2 or TRBV6-3 to TRBJ1-1, with TRBD1 identical over 10 bases. The length of the CDR3 is 13 residues. Germline V gene sequence: CDR1 MNHEY, CDR2 SVGEGT. The J segment lost 10 bases and the V segment lost 3 bases, leaving 5 bases of the junction unmatched. CDR3 nucleotide sequence: TGTGCCAGCAGTTATACGGGACAGGGGAGAGCTTTCTTT. Translation gives CASSYTGQGRAFF.

The CDR3: CASSFIDSYEQYV. As DNA, the CDR3 is TGTGCCAGCAGCTTTATAGACTCCTACGAGCAGTACGTC. This sequence joins TRBV7-2 and TRBJ2-7; D not certain. Germline V gene sequence: CDR1 SGHTA, CDR2 FQGNSA. Trimming shortened V by 3 bases and J by 0 bases, and 6 bases separated the two germline ends. The CDR3 contains 13 residues.

The chain has TRBV30 and TRBJ1-6; D is undetermined. The length of the CDR3 is 15 residues. With 0 bases removed from V and 11 bases from J, the gap between germline ends came to 17 bases. Germline-derived CDR1 and CDR2 are GTSNPN and SVGIG (reference sequence). The CDR3 DNA reads as TGTGCCTGGAGTGTACTAGCTCGAGCCGGCGCACCCCTCCACTTT. This sequence encodes CAWSVLARAGAPLHF.

The chain employs TRBV24-1 and TRBJ1-2; 7 positions match TRBD1. The CDR3 totals 15 residues. CDR1 is KGHDR and CDR2 is SFDVKD in the germline V gene. Germline trimming cut 4 bases from V and 8 bases from J; bases unmatched to any gene: 12. In DNA form, the CDR3 reads TGTGCCACCAGTGACCGCAGGGGGACTCATTTGGGCTACACCTTC. Translated, it gives CATSDRRGTHLGYTF.

This clone was counted once. The gene calls are TRBV11-3 and TRBJ2-3; 8 nucleotides align to TRBD2. The ends lost 4 bases at V and 2 bases at J; junction bases unmatched: 11. Looked up from germline, CDR1 is SGHNT and CDR2 is YENEEA. This CDR3 contains 17 residues. As DNA, the CDR3 is TGTGCCAGCAGCTCCCGTTCCATAGCGGGGACCACAGATACGCAGTATTTT. Amino acids: CASSSRSIAGTTDTQYF.

The chain recombines TRBV29-1 with TRBJ2-7; 9 nucleotides agree with TRBD2. Germline V CDR1 and CDR2: SQVTM, ANQGSEA. The CDR3 is made up of 12 amino acids. V lost 8 bases, J lost 6 bases, and 8 bases stayed unmatched. The CDR3 DNA is TGCAGCACCTTGGGACTAGCCTTCGAGCAGTACTTC. It is translated as CSTLGLAFEQYF.